This TCR beta chain is from a study of blood T cells in healthy people across ages. At least ten counts were recorded for this clonotype. The germline V gene has CDR1 SGHKS and CDR2 YYEKEE (reference sequence). The CDR3 consists of 12 residues. V dropped 1 base and J dropped 7 bases, with 6 bases sitting between them. Then a second PCR, running roughly 7 to 11 cycles, was carried out with a sample-barcoded 5' primer and a J-beta primer mix. TCRdb ran MiXCR on the 5' RACE reads and lists one entry per CDR3 protein. The repertoire holds around 1,500,000 distinct CDR3 sequences, with approximately 30% as singletons.

The gene calls are TRBV5-5 and TRBJ2-1; D gene unclear. Input material: blood. This sequence was found in a woman in her thirties in good health. For the CDR3, the DNA is TGTGCCAGCAGCTTGCACGGTAATGAGCAGTTCTTC. This gives the protein CASSLHGNEQFF.